This record looks at one TCR beta chain sequence and its context. This sample was included in a study of blood T cell repertoires in COVID-19. Study-wide background: In each case, the material was cDNA or gDNA derived from T cells, B-cell-depleted T cells, or PBMCs.

Here immunoSEQ multiplex PCR was the method, and the copy in TCRdb shows in-frame clones only, minus some. Among some 150,000 clones listed, over 80% were seen once. The sequence derives from a woman between 55 and 75 years old who had recovered from COVID-19. The material sequenced was peripheral blood.

The CDR3 protein is CASSWTGGAGQPQHF. The CDR3 DNA is TGTGCCAGCTCATGGACAGGGGGCGCGGGTCAGCCCCAGCATTTT. The V call is TRBV18, the J call TRBJ1-5, with 11 bases fitting TRBD1. The CDR3 is 15 residues long. Losses at the gene ends were 5 bases for V and 6 bases for J; bases not matched to a gene: 6. Germline loops: CDR1 KGHSH, CDR2 LQKENI.